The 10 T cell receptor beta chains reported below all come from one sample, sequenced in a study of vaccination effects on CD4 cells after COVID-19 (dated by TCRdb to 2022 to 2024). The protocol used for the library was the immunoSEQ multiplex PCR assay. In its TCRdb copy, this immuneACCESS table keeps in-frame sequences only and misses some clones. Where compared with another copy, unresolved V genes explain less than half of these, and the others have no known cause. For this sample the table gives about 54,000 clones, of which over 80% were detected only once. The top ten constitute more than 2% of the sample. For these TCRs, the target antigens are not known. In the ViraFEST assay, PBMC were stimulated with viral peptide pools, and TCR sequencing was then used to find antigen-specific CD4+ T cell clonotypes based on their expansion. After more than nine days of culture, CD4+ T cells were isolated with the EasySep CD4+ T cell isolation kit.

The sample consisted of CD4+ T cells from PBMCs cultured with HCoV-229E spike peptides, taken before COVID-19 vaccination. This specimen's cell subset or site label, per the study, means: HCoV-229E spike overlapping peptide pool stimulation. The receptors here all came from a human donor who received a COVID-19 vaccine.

This CDR3 reads CASSSGTGKSNQPQHF. The CDR3 DNA reads TGTGCCAGTAGTTCCGGGACAGGGAAGAGCAATCAGCCCCAGCATTTT. The chain combines TRBV19 with TRBJ1-5; 9 bases agree with TRBD1. V gave up 5 bases and J gave up 1 base; unmatched junction bases: 6. CDR1 and CDR2 from the germline V gene are LNHDA and SQIVND (reference sequence). This CDR3 comprises 16 residues.

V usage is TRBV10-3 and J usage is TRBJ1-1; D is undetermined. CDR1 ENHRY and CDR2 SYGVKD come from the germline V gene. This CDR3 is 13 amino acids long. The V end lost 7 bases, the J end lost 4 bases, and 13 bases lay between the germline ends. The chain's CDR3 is CAITEQWGTEAFF. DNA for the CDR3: TGTGCCATCACGGAACAATGGGGCACTGAAGCTTTCTTT.

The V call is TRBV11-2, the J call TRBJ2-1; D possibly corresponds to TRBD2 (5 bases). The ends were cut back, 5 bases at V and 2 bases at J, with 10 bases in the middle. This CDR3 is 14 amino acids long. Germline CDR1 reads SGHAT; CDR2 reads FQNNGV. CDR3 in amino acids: CASSPQRAYNEQFF. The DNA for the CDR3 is TGTGCCAGCAGCCCCCAGAGGGCCTACAATGAGCAGTTCTTC. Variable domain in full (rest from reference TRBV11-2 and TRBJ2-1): EAGVAQSPRYKIIEKRQSVAFWCNPISGHATLYWYQQILGQGPKLLIQFQNNGVVDDSQLPKDRFSAERLKGVDSTLKIQPAKLEDSAVYLCASSPQRAYNEQFFGPGTRLTVL.

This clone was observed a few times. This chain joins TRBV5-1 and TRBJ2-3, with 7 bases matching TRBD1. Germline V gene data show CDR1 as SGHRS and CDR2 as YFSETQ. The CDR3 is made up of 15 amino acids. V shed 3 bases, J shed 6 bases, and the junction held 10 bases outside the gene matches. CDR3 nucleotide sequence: TGCGCCAGCAGCTCAAGGGACAGATCAGAGGATACGCAGTATTTT. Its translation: CASSSRDRSEDTQYF. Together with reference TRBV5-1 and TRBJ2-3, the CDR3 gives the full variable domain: KAGVTQTPRYLIKTRGQQVTLSCSPISGHRSVSWYQQTPGQGLQFLFEYFSETQRNKGNFPGRFSGRQFSNSRSEMNVSTLELGDSALYLCASSSRDRSEDTQYFGPGTRLTVL.

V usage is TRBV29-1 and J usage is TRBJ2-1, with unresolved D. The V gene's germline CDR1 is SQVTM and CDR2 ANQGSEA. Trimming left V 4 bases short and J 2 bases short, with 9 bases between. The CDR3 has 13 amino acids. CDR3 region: CSVVGRTYNEQFF. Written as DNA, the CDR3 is TGCAGCGTTGTAGGCAGGACCTACAATGAGCAGTTCTTC.

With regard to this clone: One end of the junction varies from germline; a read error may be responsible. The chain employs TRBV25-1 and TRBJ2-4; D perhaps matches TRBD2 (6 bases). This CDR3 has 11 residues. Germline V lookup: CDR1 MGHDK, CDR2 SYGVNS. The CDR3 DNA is TGTGCCAGCAGTCCGGGGGATTCACCCCTCTTC. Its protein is CASSPGDSPLF.

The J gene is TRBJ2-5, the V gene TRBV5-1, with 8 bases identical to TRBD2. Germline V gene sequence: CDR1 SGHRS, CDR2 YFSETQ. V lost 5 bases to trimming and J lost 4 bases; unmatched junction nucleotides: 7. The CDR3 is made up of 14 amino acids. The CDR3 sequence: CASSRAGVRETQYF. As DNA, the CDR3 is TGCGCCAGCAGTCGAGCGGGGGTGCGAGAGACCCAGTACTTC.

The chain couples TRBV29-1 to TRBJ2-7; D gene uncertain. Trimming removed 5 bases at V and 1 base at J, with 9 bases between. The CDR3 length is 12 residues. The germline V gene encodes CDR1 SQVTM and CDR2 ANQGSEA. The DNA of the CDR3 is TGCAGCGTTTTGACCGAATCCTACGAGCAGTACGTC. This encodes CSVLTESYEQYV.

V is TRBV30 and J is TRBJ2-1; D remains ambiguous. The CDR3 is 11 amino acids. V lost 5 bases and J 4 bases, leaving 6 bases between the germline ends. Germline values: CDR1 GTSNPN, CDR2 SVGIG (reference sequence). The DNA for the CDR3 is TGTGCCTGGGGTTCTTACAATGAGCAGTTCTTC. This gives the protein CAWGSYNEQFF.

CDR3 DNA sequence: TGTGCCAGCAGCTTAGAAACAGGGGCGAACACTGAAGCTTTCTTT. Its protein product is CASSLETGANTEAFF. V and J are TRBV7-2 and TRBJ1-1, with 7 positions matching TRBD1. J gave up 1 base and V 1 base, and 3 bases lay outside the gene matches. The CDR3 runs to 15 residues. Germline-derived CDR1 and CDR2 are SGHTA and FQGNSA.